The source of this T cell receptor beta chain is a study of blood T cell repertoires in COVID-19 (dated by TCRdb to 2020 to 2022). Describing the broader study: Samples from collaborators originated in the United States, Italy and Spain and spanned both the acute and convalescent phases of COVID-19. The prospective study material was composed of cDNA or gDNA derived from T cells, B-cell-depleted T cells, or PBMCs. Deeply sampled blood TCRbeta repertoires from subjects exposed to, actively infected with, or recovered from COVID-19 were included in the dataset. The repertoires were released in a freely available public database intended as a resource for research on the immune response to SARS-CoV-2. The samples were drawn from the first 160 participants of the ongoing ImmuneRACE study and from some 1,300 subjects provided by 6 global collaborators. A de-identified subject ID, COVID-19 status, age in years and sex were almost always included in the sample metadata. HLA class I and class II types, where available, came from metadata supplied by the sample provider rather than from assay-based typing.

Worth noting for this clone: What antigen it recognizes has not been identified. It has no much larger one-base neighbor in the sample; base qualities were not kept.

The collaborating institutions used their own protocols to collect whole blood in K2EDTA tubes. For TCRbeta analysis, collaborators shipped samples as frozen whole blood, isolated PBMCs, or DNA extracted from either of those sample types. The CDR3 numbers 10 residues from cysteine through phenylalanine. Only the CDR3 DNA stays, 30 bases, in frame from base 1. From the germline V gene, CDR1 is SNHLY and CDR2 is FYNNEI. V is clipped by 8 bases and J by 3 bases, and the sequence between their germline boundaries is 4 bases long. The immunoSEQ Assay, a bias-controlled multiplex PCR, was used to amplify TCRbeta CDR3 regions from genomic DNA. The original methods were these. The number of nucleated cells in each sample was estimated by amplification of reference gene primers within the assay. Sequence reads were collapsed and filtered to measure the absolute abundance of every unique TCRbeta CDR3 rearrangement. For each sample, productive Simpson clonality was calculated as the square root of Simpson's diversity index across productive rearrangements. The source is immuneACCESS, and TCRdb retained only in-frame sequences with V and J called. Part of the clones is not carried over; for the studies checked, unresolved V genes explain less than half of this, and the remainder is unexplained. The V and J calls and clone size were taken over from that table, and D and trimming were inferred from the DNA. This sample is represented by roughly 79,000 clones; around 80% of them were singletons. Roughly 7.4% of the sample is in the top ten clones.

The paper as a whole reports these results and caveats: The quantity of clinical and demographic metadata differed by source and by participant and was supplied without curation.

Here the chain combines TRBV2 and TRBJ1-2; the D gene cannot be resolved reliably. The material sequenced was peripheral blood. The receptor's source is a human donor in a cohort sampled during active COVID-19. DNA sequence: TGTGCCAGCCAGGACTATGGCTACACCTTC. Translated, it gives CASQDYGYTF.